These 13 T cell receptor beta chains share one sample of origin, sequenced in a study of T cell responses to AZD1222 COVID-19 vaccine (dated by TCRdb to the early 2020s). Interpreted using the paper, the time point label stands for: about 28 days (+/-7) after the second vaccine dose. What this sample's treatment or condition label stands for: meningococcal conjugate vaccine given as trial control. Library preparation was by the immunoSEQ multiplex PCR assay. TCRdb took this table from immuneACCESS and kept in-frame rearrangements with V and J called. Such tables lack part of the clones; where checked against another copy, unresolved V genes explain under half of the gap, and the rest is unexplained. This sample has tens of thousands of clones in its table, and roughly 88% of those were observed once. 26% of the sample is in the top ten clones. The sample consisted of peripheral blood, taken 28 days after the second dose of the MenACWY control vaccine. These receptors were collected from an adult who received the MenACWY meningococcal vaccine as a control.

This rearrangement joins TRBV3-1 (or the pseudogene TRBV3-2) to TRBJ1-2; 9 bases match TRBD1. This CDR3 has 16 amino acids. Germline CDR1 and CDR2: LGHDT and YNNKEL (reference sequence). V lost 0 bases to trimming and J lost 4 bases; unmatched junction nucleotides: 6. The CDR3 is CASSQDSRTGVYGYTF. CDR3 in DNA: TGTGCCAGCAGCCAAGATTCTCGGACAGGGGTCTATGGCTACACCTTC.

This clone came up once. This chain uses TRBV19 with TRBJ2-1, with 11 bases fitting TRBD2. The V segment lost 7 bases and the J segment 4 bases; nucleotides outside the gene matches: 12. The CDR3 runs to 17 residues. The germline V gene has CDR1 LNHDA and CDR2 SQIVND (reference sequence). The DNA of the CDR3 is TGTGCCAGTAAGAAAGGGTCGCTAGCGGGAGGTTACAATGAGCAGTTCTTC. It yields the protein CASKKGSLAGGYNEQFF.

This clone was seen once. CDR3 sequence reads: CASIRTGVQYEQYF. The CDR3 coding sequence is TGCGCCAGCATTAGGACGGGAGTTCAATACGAGCAGTACTTC. The chain combines TRBV10-2 with TRBJ2-7; D perhaps matches TRBD2 (6 bases). The CDR3 covers 14 residues. The germline V gene encodes CDR1 WSHSY and CDR2 SAAADI. Trimming took off 7 bases at V and 4 bases at J, with 17 bases between the two ends.

The chain combines TRBV5-4 with TRBJ1-2, with D perhaps matching TRBD1 (6 bases). The CDR3 sequence is 16 residues long. Germline CDR1 SGHNT, CDR2 YYREEE (reference sequence). V was trimmed by 4 bases and J by 3 bases, leaving 19 bases between them. CDR3 in DNA: TGTGCCAGCAGCCTGATGAGTAAGGGGGGCGACTATGGCTACACCTTC. This translates into CASSLMSKGGDYGYTF.

A few counts support this clone. The CDR3 protein is CASSVFGLASNEQFF. DNA for the CDR3: TGCGCCAGCAGTGTTTTCGGACTAGCGTCGAATGAGCAGTTCTTC. V gene TRBV10-2 combines with J gene TRBJ2-1; 9 nucleotides agree with TRBD2. Germline V gene lookup returns CDR1 WSHSY and CDR2 SAAADI. With 4 bases clipped from V and 7 bases from J, the junction kept 8 bases outside the gene matches. The CDR3 contains 15 residues.

This chain joins TRBV7-6 and TRBJ2-7; D might be TRBD2 (6 bases). Germline CDR1 SGHVS, CDR2 FNYEAQ. This CDR3 has 14 residues. The V end lost 5 bases, the J end lost 6 bases, and 17 bases lay between the germline ends. The CDR3 coding sequence is TGTGCCAGCAGCACGACTAGTGGGGTTTCCGAGCAGTACTTC. As protein: CASSTTSGVSEQYF.

The chain is built from TRBV29-1 and TRBJ2-7; no clear D. The CDR3 covers 11 residues. Deletions cut 5 bases from V and 3 bases from J, with 8 bases between. Per the germline V gene, CDR1 is SQVTM and CDR2 is ANQGSEA. The CDR3 DNA is TGCAGCGTTAGCTCTAACTACGAGCAGTACTTC. Amino acid sequence: CSVSSNYEQYF.

V is TRBV9 and J is TRBJ2-2, with D possibly being TRBD1 (5 bases). Trimming pared 3 bases from V and 4 bases from J, leaving 13 bases between. Germline CDR1 and CDR2: SGDLS and YYNGEE. This CDR3 comprises 15 residues. The CDR3 sequence: CASSGGPSPTGELFF. The DNA for the CDR3 is TGTGCCAGCAGCGGGGGCCCCTCCCCCACCGGGGAGCTGTTTTTT.

This clone was recorded once. The rearrangement joins TRBV5-1 to TRBJ2-7, with D possibly TRBD1 on 6 matching bases. The V end lost 1 base, the J end lost 1 base, and 12 bases lay between the germline ends. This CDR3 spans 15 amino acids. Germline V gene sequence: CDR1 SGHRS, CDR2 YFSETQ. Written as DNA, the CDR3 is TGCGCCAGCAGCTTGTTACGAACAGGGTCCTACGAGCAGTACTTC. This encodes CASSLLRTGSYEQYF. Variable domain in full (rest from reference TRBV5-1 and TRBJ2-7): KAGVTQTPRYLIKTRGQQVTLSCSPISGHRSVSWYQQTPGQGLQFLFEYFSETQRNKGNFPGRFSGRQFSNSRSEMNVSTLELGDSALYLCASSLLRTGSYEQYFGPGTRLTVT.

The chain joins TRBV27 to TRBJ1-2; possibly TRBD1 for D (6 bases). Germline loops: CDR1 MNHEY, CDR2 SMNVEV (reference sequence). V lost 6 bases, J lost 3 bases, and 20 bases lay in between. The CDR3 length is 16 residues. CDR3 nucleotides: TGTGCCAGCAGCTTAACGCGGGCAGGGGACGACTATGGCTACACCTTC. It specifies CASSLTRAGDDYGYTF.

The genes are TRBV11-2 and TRBJ1-3; a possible D gene is TRBD1 (6 bases). V lost 5 bases and J 2 bases, leaving 13 bases between the germline ends. CDR1 and CDR2 (germline): SGHAT, FQNNGV. The CDR3 consists of 15 residues. The DNA of the CDR3 is TGTGCCAGCAGCCGAACCCCAGGGGCTGGAAACACCATATATTTT. Residues: CASSRTPGAGNTIYF.

The chain has TRBV27 and TRBJ1-1, with TRBD1 as a possible D gene (5 bases). Germline values: CDR1 MNHEY, CDR2 SMNVEV (reference sequence). V was clipped by 3 bases and J by 3 bases, with 20 bases between them. The CDR3 has 17 amino acids. The CDR3 sequence is CASSLRAASLGDTEAFF. CDR3 in DNA: TGTGCCAGCAGTTTGCGAGCGGCCTCCCTGGGGGACACTGAAGCTTTCTTT.

The chain is built from TRBV15 and TRBJ1-5; D gene unclear. Germline V gene data show CDR1 as LNHNV and CDR2 as YYDKDF (reference sequence). The CDR3 is made up of 13 amino acids. Trimming pared 1 base from V and 7 bases from J, leaving 8 bases between. For the CDR3, the DNA is TGTGCCACCAGCAGAGGTGTGGGACAGCCCCAGCATTTT. As protein: CATSRGVGQPQHF.